This passage covers 6 T cell receptor beta chains from one sample sequenced in a study of T cells in Graves' hyperthyroidism and ophthalmopathy. RNA transcripts yielded amplified TCR beta CDR3 regions. An initial round of RT-PCR targeting the TCR CDR3 relied on the HTBI primer set. Each CDR3 protein is one row after TCRdb ran MiXCR on the multiplex PCR reads. The sample has approximately 49,000 distinct CDR3 sequences, approximately 58% seen once. Material: peripheral blood or thyroid tissue (not recorded which). The receptor set was obtained from a man aged 18 to 29 with Graves' hyperthyroidism.

The J gene is TRBJ1-2, the V gene TRBV7-9, with D maybe TRBD1 (5 bases). Between the trimmed V and J ends, which lost 6 bases and 8 bases, there was a span of 19 bases. Germline values: CDR1 SEHNR, CDR2 FQNEAQ (reference sequence). The CDR3 consists of 14 residues. The CDR3 here is CASSPTFGGSGYTF. In DNA form, the CDR3 reads TGTGCCAGCAGTCCTACGTTTGGGGGAAGCGGCTACACCTTC.

This chain joins TRBV19 and TRBJ2-3; 9 bases fit TRBD1. The CDR3 covers 14 residues. Germline lookup yields CDR1 LNHDA and CDR2 SQIVND (reference sequence). Trimming cost V 8 bases and J 7 bases; bases outside gene matches: 10. CDR3 nucleotides: TGTGCCAGTGCGACCGGGACAGGGATGAATACGCAGTATTTT. The encoded protein is CASATGTGMNTQYF.

J is TRBJ1-1 and V is TRBV7-2, with D uncertain. The CDR3 length is 12 residues. Looked up from germline, CDR1 is SGHTA and CDR2 is FQGNSA. Trimming removed 5 bases from V and 11 bases from J, with 15 bases in between. The CDR3: CASSLSNGEAFF. CDR3 sequence (DNA): TGTGCCAGCAGCCTCTCCAACGGTGAGGCTTTCTTT.

The chain employs TRBV7-8 and TRBJ1-5; D possibly corresponds to TRBD1 (6 bases). Germline CDR1 reads SGHVS; CDR2 reads FQNEAQ. The V end lost 5 bases, the J end lost 4 bases, and 15 bases lay between the germline ends. CDR3 length: 15 amino acids. The CDR3 region has the DNA TGTGCCAGCAGCGGGGGACGGACAGCAAATCAGCCCCAGCATTTT. The encoded protein is CASSGGRTANQPQHF.

This clonotype was counted a few times. Because the CDR3 is missing its conserved closing phenylalanine or tryptophan, this is likely a read error. The chain recombines TRBV29-1 with TRBJ1-2; D uncertain. CDR1 and CDR2 from the germline V gene are SQVTM and ANQGSEA. V shed 4 bases and J shed 2 bases, with 8 bases lying between them. The CDR3 runs to 12 residues. The chain's CDR3 is CSVVQLNYGYTL. The CDR3 DNA follows: TGCAGCGTTGTACAGCTCAACTATGGCTACACCCTC.

Turning to this clonotype: A clone one base away is much larger, so this may be a read error. This rearrangement joins TRBV30 to TRBJ1-3; the D is unclear. This CDR3 contains 11 residues. Germline CDR1 and CDR2: GTSNPN and SVGIG (reference sequence). The CDR3 here is CASYSGNTTYF. The DNA for the CDR3 is TGTGCCAGCTACTCTGGAAACACCACATATTTT.